One and the same sample provided the 28 T cell receptor beta chains below, sequenced in a study of blood T cell repertoires in COVID-19. Profiled with immunoSEQ multiplex PCR; TCRdb holds only in-frame clones, not every one. This sample yields roughly 190,000 clones, of which approximately 90% are seen a single time; roughly 6% belongs to the top ten. Input material: peripheral blood. These receptors all come from a woman aged 40 to 50 who had recovered from COVID-19.

V gene TRBV10-3 combines with J gene TRBJ2-1; D might be TRBD1 (6 bases). Between the trimmed V and J ends, which lost 1 base and 5 bases, there was a span of 12 bases. The CDR3 has 15 residues. Germline values: CDR1 ENHRY, CDR2 SYGVKD. The CDR3 DNA is TGTGCCATCAGTGAGTACACAGGGAAAAACAATGAGCAGTTCTTC. Protein product: CAISEYTGKNNEQFF.

The gene calls are TRBV5-6 and TRBJ2-1; TRBD2 is a possible D gene (6 bases). V was clipped by 3 bases and J by 7 bases, with 23 bases between them. The CDR3 spans 17 residues. Germline V gene sequence: CDR1 SGHDT, CDR2 YYEEEE. CDR3 DNA: TGTGCCAGCAGCTCACGACGACTAGTTCCCAAATGGAATGAGCAGTTCTTC. Translation gives CASSSRRLVPKWNEQFF.

The CDR3 protein is CASSQPPSDEQYF. The CDR3 DNA is TGTGCCAGCAGCCAGCCTCCCAGTGACGAGCAGTACTTC. V gene TRBV3-1 (or the pseudogene TRBV3-2) combines with J gene TRBJ2-7; D is undetermined. The CDR3 is made up of 13 amino acids. The germline CDR1 and CDR2 sequences are LGHDT and YNNKEL (reference sequence). V gave up 3 bases and J gave up 5 bases, with 11 bases separating them.

The chain combines TRBV7-9 with TRBJ2-1, with 8 positions matching TRBD2. Germline V gives CDR1 SEHNR, CDR2 FQNEAQ (reference sequence). The CDR3 spans 15 residues. The V and J ends lost 7 bases and 1 base, in that order; junction bases with no gene match: 6. In DNA, the CDR3 is TGTGCCAGCAACAACTTAGCGGGATCCTACAATGAGCAGTTCTTC. As protein: CASNNLAGSYNEQFF.

V is TRBV3-1 (or the pseudogene TRBV3-2) and J is TRBJ1-2; D unresolved. Germline loops: CDR1 LGHDT, CDR2 YNNKEL (reference sequence). The CDR3 loop spans 13 amino acids. V lost 4 bases and J lost 6, with 12 bases in between. DNA for the CDR3: TGTGCCAGCAGCCCTTCCGGTGTGAATGGCTACACCTTC. Translation: CASSPSGVNGYTF.

Comments on this clone: Within the sample, other DNA sequences also encode this same CDR3. This chain uses TRBV6-5 with TRBJ1-5; D not certain. CDR3 length equals 14 residues. Germline CDR1 and CDR2: MNHEY and SVGAGI. V gave up 2 bases and J gave up 3 bases, with 8 bases separating them. The CDR3 sequence is CASSYGGDNQPQHF. CDR3 coding DNA: TGTGCCAGCAGTTACGGTGGAGACAATCAGCCCCAGCATTTT.

The V gene is TRBV30, the J gene TRBJ2-3, with D possibly matching TRBD2 (5 bases). CDR3 length: 10 amino acids. The V end lost 2 bases, the J end lost 11 bases, and 8 bases lay between the germline ends. Germline assignment: CDR1 GTSNPN and CDR2 SVGIG (reference sequence). The CDR3 here is CAWSTAGQYF. The CDR3 coding sequence is TGTGCCTGGAGTACCGCGGGGCAGTATTTT. Supplemented by reference TRBV30 and TRBJ2-3, the full variable domain reads SQTIHQWPATLVQPVGSPLSLECTVEGTSNPNLYWYRQAAGRGLQLLFYSVGIGQISSEVPQNLSASRPQDRQFILSSKKLLLSDSGFYLCAWSTAGQYFGPGTRLTVL.

This clone appeared a single time. The chain recombines TRBV19 with TRBJ1-2, with 7 bases matching TRBD1. The trim removed 7 bases at V and 2 bases at J, leaving 13 bases unmatched. The CDR3 covers 16 residues. The germline gives CDR1 LNHDA, CDR2 SQIVND (reference sequence). The CDR3 region is CASTITGAPGNYGYTF. CDR3 in DNA: TGTGCCAGTACTATCACAGGGGCGCCAGGGAACTATGGCTACACCTTC.

This rearrangement joins TRBV29-1 to TRBJ1-2; unclear D gene. The germline V gene has CDR1 SQVTM and CDR2 ANQGSEA. This CDR3 region has 13 residues. V was pared by 7 bases and J by 9 bases, with 21 bases between. As DNA, the CDR3 is TGCAGCGCTAGCTCCGCCAGCATGGAGAGCTACACCTTC. It translates to CSASSASMESYTF.

The chain combines TRBV11-2 with TRBJ2-7, with a weak D call TRBD1 (5 bases). CDR1 is SGHAT, CDR2 FQNNGV, per germline. This CDR3 contains 15 residues. Trimming cost V 5 bases and J 3 bases, with 17 bases left between them. The CDR3 is CASSPRAVQGYEQYF. CDR3 in DNA: TGTGCCAGCAGCCCTAGGGCGGTGCAGGGCTACGAGCAGTACTTC.

The V call is TRBV25-1, the J call TRBJ2-1; 7 positions match TRBD1. J lost 1 base, V lost 1 base, and 4 bases had no gene match. The CDR3 has 16 residues. Germline CDR1 is MGHDK and CDR2 is SYGVNS. DNA of the CDR3: TGTGCCAGCAGTGAATCCGACAGGGCTTCCTACAATGAGCAGTTCTTC. This sequence encodes CASSESDRASYNEQFF.

V is TRBV27 and J is TRBJ2-1; D gene ambiguous. The CDR3 totals 13 residues. Germline lookup yields CDR1 MNHEY and CDR2 SMNVEV (reference sequence). V lost 1 base, J lost 3 bases, and 4 bases lay in between. In nucleotides, the CDR3 is TGTGCCAGCAGTTTATTAAACTACAATGAGCAGTTCTTC. Its protein product is CASSLLNYNEQFF.

The chain employs TRBV19 and TRBJ2-1, with 8 positions matching TRBD2. The J segment lost 9 bases and the V segment lost 6 bases, leaving 13 bases of the junction unmatched. This CDR3 contains 15 residues. In germline, CDR1 is LNHDA, CDR2 SQIVND (reference sequence). The CDR3 here is CASRTPGREAGEQFF. The CDR3, as DNA: TGTGCCAGTAGGACTCCTGGGCGGGAGGCAGGTGAGCAGTTCTTC. The variable domain in full, completed from reference TRBV19 and TRBJ2-1, reads DGGITQSPKYLFRKEGQNVTLSCEQNLNHDAMYWYRQDPGQGLRLIYYSQIVNDFQKGDIAEGYSVSREKKESFPLTVTSAQKNPTAFYLCASRTPGREAGEQFFGPGTRLTVL.

The V and J genes are TRBV3-1 (or the pseudogene TRBV3-2) and TRBJ2-1; no clear D gene. V lost 0 bases, J lost 0 bases, and 15 bases lay in between. This CDR3 is 18 amino acids long. Germline CDR1 and CDR2: LGHDT and YNNKEL (reference sequence). CDR3 loop: CASSQDPSAQSSYNEQFF. The CDR3 nucleotides read TGTGCCAGCAGCCAAGATCCCTCGGCACAGAGCTCCTACAATGAGCAGTTCTTC.

As regards this clone: One end of the junction varies from germline; a read error may be responsible. V usage is TRBV10-1 and J usage is TRBJ2-5; 8 positions agree with TRBD1. Germline V lookup: CDR1 WNHNN, CDR2 SYGVQD (reference sequence). The CDR3 is 9 residues long. The CDR3 nucleotides read TGCGCCAGTTCCGGGACAGGTCACTTC. Translation: CASSGTGHF.

The chain links TRBV5-5 to TRBJ2-2; 10 positions match TRBD1. The CDR3 length is 16 residues. V was pared by 2 bases and J by 4 bases, with 5 bases of the junction left unmatched. The germline gives CDR1 SGHKS, CDR2 YYEKEE (reference sequence). The CDR3 sequence: CASSLGQGVGTGELFF. CDR3 sequence (DNA): TGTGCCAGCAGCTTAGGACAGGGGGTAGGCACCGGGGAGCTGTTTTTT.

The rearrangement uses TRBV28 and TRBJ2-7, with D unclear. Per the germline V gene, CDR1 is MDHEN and CDR2 is SYDVKM. CDR3 length equals 12 residues. The V and J ends lost 6 bases and 2 bases respectively, with 8 bases between them. The CDR3 here is CASRVGAYEQYF. CDR3 in DNA: TGTGCCAGCAGGGTAGGAGCCTACGAGCAGTACTTC.

This clone was seen just once. This sequence joins TRBV30 and TRBJ2-3; TRBD1 matches 10 bases. The CDR3 runs 14 residues. Per germline, CDR1 GTSNPN and CDR2 SVGIG (reference sequence). Germline trimming cut 2 bases from V and 6 bases from J; bases unmatched to any gene: 5. CDR3 in amino acids: CAWSSTGGPDTQYF. The CDR3 DNA sequence: TGTGCCTGGAGTTCGACAGGGGGCCCCGATACGCAGTATTTT.

The gene calls are TRBV19 and TRBJ2-5; the D gene is possibly TRBD1 (5 bases). CDR3 length: 15 amino acids. The ends were cut back, 3 bases at V and 2 bases at J, with 13 bases in the middle. Germline assignment: CDR1 LNHDA and CDR2 SQIVND (reference sequence). This chain's CDR3 is CASSMNLAGQETQYF. The DNA for the CDR3 is TGTGCCAGTAGTATGAACTTGGCAGGGCAAGAGACCCAGTACTTC.

In DNA, the CDR3 is TGTGCCAGCAGCCGCTCCCCCGAGGGAGGCTTAAAGCGGTTCTTC. The encoded protein is CASSRSPEGGLKRFF. The rearrangement links TRBV14 to TRBJ2-1, with D possibly matching TRBD2 (6 bases). The CDR3 length is 15 residues. Germline V CDR1 and CDR2: SGHDN, FVKESK. V shed 4 bases and J shed 15 bases, with 25 bases lying between them.

V usage is TRBV6-5 and J usage is TRBJ1-5; D is uncertain. CDR3 length: 12 residues. Germline-derived CDR1 and CDR2 are MNHEY and SVGAGI. The V end lost 4 bases, the J end lost 4 bases, and 5 bases lay between the germline ends. CDR3 region: CASSSRNQPQHF. In DNA, the CDR3 is TGTGCCAGCAGTTCCAGAAATCAGCCCCAGCATTTT.

DNA of the CDR3: TGTGCCAGGGCATCGCTCCACAGCTCCTACGAGCAGTACTTC. Translation gives CARASLHSSYEQYF. J is TRBJ2-7 and V is TRBV2, with D uncertain. Germline V gene sequence: CDR1 SNHLY, CDR2 FYNNEI. The CDR3 is 14 amino acids. The V end was cut by 9 bases, the J end by 0 bases, with 15 bases between.

The sample holds one count of this clone. This chain connects TRBV19 to TRBJ2-7; the match to TRBD2 covers 15 bases. The ends lost 2 bases at V and 1 base at J; junction bases unmatched: 9. Germline V gene data show CDR1 as LNHDA and CDR2 as SQIVND (reference sequence). This CDR3 region has 19 residues. The CDR3 region is CASSISPGLAGGKSYEQYF. CDR3 in DNA: TGTGCCAGTAGTATATCCCCGGGACTAGCGGGAGGTAAATCCTACGAGCAGTACTTC.

This chain joins TRBV11-3 and TRBJ2-2; D is perhaps TRBD2 (6 bases). Trimming stripped 6 bases from V and 2 bases from J, with 13 bases between. CDR1 SGHNT and CDR2 YENEEA come from the germline V gene. The CDR3 spans 15 residues. CDR3 residues: CASSIGGTNTGELFF. Written as DNA, the CDR3 is TGTGCCAGCAGTATCGGCGGGACTAACACCGGGGAGCTGTTTTTT.

The chain joins TRBV19 to TRBJ2-3; tentatively, D is TRBD2 (6 bases). This CDR3 comprises 16 residues. Trimming removed 6 bases from V and 0 bases from J, with 16 bases in between. Germline V gene sequence: CDR1 LNHDA, CDR2 SQIVND (reference sequence). The CDR3 sequence is CASSPPGGPSTDTQYF. CDR3 bases: TGTGCCAGTAGCCCGCCCGGGGGACCAAGCACAGATACGCAGTATTTT.

In DNA, the CDR3 is TGTGCCAGTAGTAGGCGGCCCGGTGAAGCTTTCTTT. Translation gives CASSRRPGEAFF. V and J are TRBV19 and TRBJ1-1; no clear D. CDR1 and CDR2 (germline): LNHDA, SQIVND (reference sequence). This CDR3 contains 12 residues. The V end was cut by 4 bases, the J end by 7 bases, with 10 bases between.

This chain connects TRBV28 to TRBJ2-7; D perhaps matches TRBD2 (5 bases). Trimming cost V 6 bases and J 4 bases, with 10 bases left between them. This CDR3 contains 12 residues. The germline V gene has CDR1 MDHEN and CDR2 SYDVKM. The CDR3 protein is CASRLGLYEQYF. The DNA of the CDR3 is TGTGCCAGCAGACTAGGACTGTACGAGCAGTACTTC.

The chain uses TRBV27 and TRBJ2-1; D possibly corresponds to TRBD2 (5 bases). In germline, CDR1 is MNHEY, CDR2 SMNVEV (reference sequence). This CDR3 region has 11 residues. Trimming cost V 5 bases and J 10 bases, with 9 bases left between them. CDR3 nucleotide sequence: TGTGCCAGCAGTCCGGGAACAGAGCAGTTCTTC. It encodes CASSPGTEQFF.